This T cell receptor beta chain was obtained from a study of spatial heterogeneity in lung cancer. Looking at the study overall: PBMC samples from follow-up, when available, were sequenced at a median of approximately 24 months post-resection. For the average unique TCR and UMI combination, more than 8.5 occurrences appeared in raw reads.

TCRdb fed the 5' RACE reads into MiXCR, producing one record per CDR3 protein. The data show under 45,000 distinct CDR3 sequences, about 7.9% seen once. This clonotype was observed many times. The time point here: blood at routine non-recurrence follow-up after resection. No cell sorting; template was whole RNA from tumor, lung tissue or PBMC. Sequencing used PBMCs, obtained at follow-up. The sequence derives from a male donor with early-stage non-small cell lung cancer.

CDR3 sequence (DNA): TGTGCCAGCAGTTCGGACAGCGGTAACGAGCAGTACTTC. This gives the protein CASSSDSGNEQYF. The chain is built from TRBV6-5 and TRBJ2-7; D is possibly TRBD1 (6 bases). Germline values: CDR1 MNHEY, CDR2 SVGAGI. V dropped 4 bases and J dropped 5 bases, with 12 bases sitting between them. The CDR3 totals 13 residues.